This TCR beta chain was identified during a study of metastatic and nonmetastatic thyroid tumors. Study results and limitations: According to reports, the diversity of TCR beta was significantly higher in malignant thyroid tumors than in benign nodules, and this held in both blood and tumor samples.

Ahead of thyroid surgery, no patient had received treatment of any kind. MiXCR re-clonotyped the PCR reads for TCRdb. The sample lists 72,000 or so clones, less than 20% occurring once. This clone was recorded many times. Its target is not known. Sequenced: blood. The sequence came from a female donor with papillary thyroid cancer or a benign thyroid nodule (not recorded which). Some clones in this sample may be carry-over from other donors' samples.

CDR3 sequence (DNA): TGTGCCTGGGGTCGTGATGGTGGGACTGAAGCTTTCTTT. Its protein is CAWGRDGGTEAFF. The chain employs TRBV30 and TRBJ1-1, with unresolved D. Germline lookup yields CDR1 GTSNPN and CDR2 SVGIG (reference sequence). Trimming removed 5 bases at V and 5 bases at J, with 15 bases between. The CDR3 length is 13 residues.